The entry below describes one TCR beta chain. As originally analysed: Amplification of reference gene primers was used by the study to estimate nucleated cell counts. The method was immunoSEQ multiplex PCR; TCRdb's version includes in-frame clones alone and lacks a portion of them. V, J and clone size are those of that table, while D and trimming were read from the DNA. There are roughly 75,000 clones in the sample; about 88% occur only once, and 6.3% lies in the top ten. The source of the sample is a study of blood T cell repertoires in COVID-19. Whole-study context: Nucleic acid was either cDNA or gDNA, and it came from T cells, B-cell-depleted T cells, or PBMCs.

This CDR3 has 16 residues. Germline CDR1 reads MNHEY; CDR2 reads SVGAGI. V was clipped by 0 bases and J by 8 bases; unmatched bases: 10. This clonotype was sampled from a man at least 80 years old with COVID-19, enrolled during active disease. The sample taken for sequencing was peripheral blood. V usage is TRBV6-5 and J usage is TRBJ1-2, with TRBD1 matching 9 bases. The DNA for the CDR3 is TGTGCCAGCAGTTACTCGGGACAGGGTAGGGGTGAAGGCTACACCTTC. It codes for CASSYSGQGRGEGYTF.